A selection of T cell receptor beta chains follows, all from one sample in a study of cytomegalovirus exposure and HLA in healthy donors. TCRdb's copy holds only in-frame clones and misses some; the assay was immunoSEQ multiplex PCR. The sample records some 100,000 clones, approximately 85% being singletons. Sequenced: PBMCs. Receptors originate from a man younger than 30 in good health and CMV-seronegative. Both conserved end residues are trimmed from each CDR3.

>TRBV6-6
ASSRSNTGELF
>TRBV6-5
ASSFGRQGARNGYT
>TRBV5-1
ASSLGGGAQTKALNIQY
>TRBV28
ASITRAGKAF
>TRBV7-8
ASNGIWKPYEQY
>TRBV7-9
ASSPGDTWDTEAF
>TRBV13
ASSSPRQGNTGELF
>TRBV11-2
ASSLERPPRGQETQY
>TRBV13
ASRSGQLDNEKLF
>TRBV30
AWGPGQGNQPQH
>TRBV5-4
ASSAGTAHEAF
>TRBV5-1
ASSGSGVT
>TRBV6-5
ASRSQGARTEAF
>TRBV14
ASSQGRMGGSRPYNEQF
>TRBV30
AWSVDRVNSPLH
>TRBV6-6
ASTSTESYEQY
>TRBV6-6
ASSFLEEQY
>TRBV7-2
ASSVGQGSYNEQF
>TRBV7-2
ASSQGTGVDYGYT
>TRBV9
ASSPWDREETQY
>TRBV5-6
ASSLLDRVDTGELF
>TRBV5-1
ASRPGVDKDTQY
>TRBV7-9
ASSATSTGGNEQY
>TRBV11-2
ASSSAGLTASPLH
>TRBV5-1
ASSGGTVSNQPQH
>TRBV5-4
ASSLKGTGAGETQY
>TRBV19
ASSAETQGTNTEAF
>TRBV5-1
ASSVVYAPDEQY
>TRBV5-4
ASSPGQRNGYT
>TRBV19
ASRSMWQPQH
>TRBV27
ASSQYNEQF
>TRBV19
ATSRDRVNQPQH
>TRBV27
ASSLSEGVNQPQH